The entry below gives a single T cell receptor beta chain sequence along with its context. These data are taken from a study of blood T cell repertoires in COVID-19. Study-level information: Donors in the United States, Italy and Spain gave samples during acute or convalescent COVID-19. The cDNA or gDNA used as material had been derived from T cells, B-cell-depleted T cells, or PBMCs.

Profiled with immunoSEQ multiplex PCR; TCRdb holds only in-frame clones, not every one. The sample shows 150,000 to 200,000 clones, roughly 80% of them seen only once. Trimming left V 2 bases short and J 5 bases short, with 10 bases between. Germline lookup yields CDR1 MDHEN and CDR2 SYDVKM. CDR3 length: 13 residues. The sequence was obtained from a woman aged 30 to 39 with acute or convalescent COVID-19. Sequencing input: peripheral blood. The chain is built from TRBV28 and TRBJ2-7; the D gene is possibly TRBD2 (6 bases). The CDR3 spells CASSLSSGNEQYF. Here the CDR3 DNA reads TGTGCCAGCAGTTTAAGTAGCGGCAACGAGCAGTACTTC. Combining the CDR3 with reference TRBV28 and TRBJ2-7 gives the whole variable domain DVKVTQSSRYLVKRTGEKVFLECVQDMDHENMFWYRQDPGLGLRLIYFSYDVKMKEKGDIPEGYSVSREKKERFSLILESASTNQTSMYLCASSLSSGNEQYFGPGTRLTVT.